This T cell receptor beta chain was found in a study of metastatic and nonmetastatic thyroid tumors. Overall study context: Repertoires from blood and tumor or nodule tissue of malignant and benign thyroid patients were compared. The study, taken as a whole, reports: In blood and tumor, TCR beta diversity was reportedly significantly higher in malignant thyroid tumors than in benign nodules.

TCRdb called clones again from the PCR reads with MiXCR. The table records about 23,000 clones, 20% of them present only once. All patients reached thyroid surgery having received no treatment beforehand. The germline CDR1 and CDR2 sequences are KGHDR and SFDVKD. The ends were cut back, 9 bases at V and 1 base at J, with 18 bases in the middle. The CDR3 has 16 amino acids. This clone was detected many times. Its target is not known. The sequenced sample consisted of blood. The receptor was derived from a female donor with papillary thyroid cancer or a benign thyroid nodule (not recorded which). Some clones in this sample may be carry-over from other donors' samples. This chain joins TRBV24-1 and TRBJ2-1; D possibly matches TRBD1 or TRBD2 (6 bases each). The CDR3 is CATAGDGSRSYNEQFF. The CDR3 nucleotides are TGTGCCACCGCAGGGGACGGGAGTAGATCCTACAATGAGCAGTTCTTC.